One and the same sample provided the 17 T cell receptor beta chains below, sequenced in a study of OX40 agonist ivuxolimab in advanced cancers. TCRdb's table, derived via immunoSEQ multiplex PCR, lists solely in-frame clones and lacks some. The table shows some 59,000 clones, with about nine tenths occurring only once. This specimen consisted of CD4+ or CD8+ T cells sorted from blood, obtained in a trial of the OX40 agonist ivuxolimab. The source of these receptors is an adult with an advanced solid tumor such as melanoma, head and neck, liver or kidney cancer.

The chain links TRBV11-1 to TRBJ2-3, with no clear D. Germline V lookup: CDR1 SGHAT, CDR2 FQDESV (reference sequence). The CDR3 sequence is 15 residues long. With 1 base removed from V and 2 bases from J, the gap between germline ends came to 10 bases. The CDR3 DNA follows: TGTGCCAGCAGCTTAGTCTCCCAGCCCACAGATACGCAGTATTTT. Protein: CASSLVSQPTDTQYF.

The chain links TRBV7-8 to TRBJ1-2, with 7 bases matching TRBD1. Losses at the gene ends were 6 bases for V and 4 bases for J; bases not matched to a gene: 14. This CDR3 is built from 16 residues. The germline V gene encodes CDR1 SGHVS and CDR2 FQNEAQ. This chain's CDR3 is CASSKGAALNPYGYTF. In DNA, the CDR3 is TGTGCCAGCAGTAAGGGGGCAGCCCTCAATCCCTATGGCTACACCTTC.

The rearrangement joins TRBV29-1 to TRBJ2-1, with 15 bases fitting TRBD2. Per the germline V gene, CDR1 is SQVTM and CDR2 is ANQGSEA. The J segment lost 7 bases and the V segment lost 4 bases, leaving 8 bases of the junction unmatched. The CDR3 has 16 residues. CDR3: CSVARTSGRAVNEQFF. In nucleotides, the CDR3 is TGCAGCGTTGCTCGGACTAGCGGGAGGGCCGTGAATGAGCAGTTCTTC.

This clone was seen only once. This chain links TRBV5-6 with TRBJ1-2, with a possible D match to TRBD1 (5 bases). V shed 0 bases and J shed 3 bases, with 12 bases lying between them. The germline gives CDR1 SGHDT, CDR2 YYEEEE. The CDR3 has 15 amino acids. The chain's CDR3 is CASSLVGDNYYGYTF. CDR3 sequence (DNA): TGTGCCAGCAGCTTGGTAGGGGATAATTACTATGGCTACACCTTC.

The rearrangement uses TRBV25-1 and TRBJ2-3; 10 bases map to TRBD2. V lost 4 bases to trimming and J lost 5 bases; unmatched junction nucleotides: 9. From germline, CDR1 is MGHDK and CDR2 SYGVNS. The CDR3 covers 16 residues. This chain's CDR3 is CASSVLAGTRGDTQYF. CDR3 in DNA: TGTGCCAGCAGTGTACTAGCGGGAACCCGGGGAGATACGCAGTATTTT.

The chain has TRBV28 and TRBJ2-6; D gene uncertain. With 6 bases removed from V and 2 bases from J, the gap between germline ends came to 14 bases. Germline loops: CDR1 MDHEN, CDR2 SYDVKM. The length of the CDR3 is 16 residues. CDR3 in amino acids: CASSLGGDPGANVLTF. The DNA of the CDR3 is TGTGCCAGCAGCCTTGGTGGAGACCCTGGGGCCAACGTCCTGACTTTC. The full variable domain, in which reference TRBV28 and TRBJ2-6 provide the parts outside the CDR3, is DVKVTQSSRYLVKRTGEKVFLECVQDMDHENMFWYRQDPGLGLRLIYFSYDVKMKEKGDIPEGYSVSREKKERFSLILESASTNQTSMYLCASSLGGDPGANVLTFGAGSRLTVL.

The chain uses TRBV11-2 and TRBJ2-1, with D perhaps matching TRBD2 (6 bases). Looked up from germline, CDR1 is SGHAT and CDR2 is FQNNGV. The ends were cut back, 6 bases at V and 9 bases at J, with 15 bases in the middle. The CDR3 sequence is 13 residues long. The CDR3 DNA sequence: TGTGCCAGCAGTTCTCGATATAGCGGTGAGCAGTTCTTC. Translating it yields CASSSRYSGEQFF.

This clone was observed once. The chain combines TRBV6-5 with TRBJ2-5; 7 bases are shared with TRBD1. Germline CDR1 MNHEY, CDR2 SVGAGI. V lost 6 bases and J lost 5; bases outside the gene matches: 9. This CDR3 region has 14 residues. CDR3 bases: TGTGCCAGCAGGGCAACAGGGGTAGGGGAGACCCAGTACTTC. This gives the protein CASRATGVGETQYF.

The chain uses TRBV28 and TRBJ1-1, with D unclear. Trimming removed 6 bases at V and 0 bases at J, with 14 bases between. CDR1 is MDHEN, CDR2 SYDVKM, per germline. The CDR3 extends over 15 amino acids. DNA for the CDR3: TGTGCCAGCAGATCCGGGCCAACCTTGAACACTGAAGCTTTCTTT. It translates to CASRSGPTLNTEAFF.

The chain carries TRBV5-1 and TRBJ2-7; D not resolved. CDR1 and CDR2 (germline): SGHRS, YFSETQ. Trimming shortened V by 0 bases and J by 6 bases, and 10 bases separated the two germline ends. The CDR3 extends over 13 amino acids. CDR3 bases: TGCGCCAGCAGCTTGGATCTAGTAAGCGAGCAGTACTTC. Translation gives CASSLDLVSEQYF.

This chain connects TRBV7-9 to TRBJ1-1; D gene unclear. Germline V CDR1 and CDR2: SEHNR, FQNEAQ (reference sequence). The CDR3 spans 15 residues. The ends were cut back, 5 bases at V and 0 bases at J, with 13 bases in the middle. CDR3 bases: TGTGCCAGCAGCCCGCGCAGCCCGATGAACACTGAAGCTTTCTTT. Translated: CASSPRSPMNTEAFF. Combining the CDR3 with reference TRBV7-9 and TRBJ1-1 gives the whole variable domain DTGVSQNPRHKITKRGQNVTFRCDPISEHNRLYWYRQTLGQGPEFLTYFQNEAQLEKSRLLSDRFSAERPKGSFSTLEIQRTEQGDSAMYLCASSPRSPMNTEAFFGQGTRLTVV.

The CDR3 region is CASRRGDYSYNEQFF. The CDR3 nucleotides are TGTGCCAGCAGGAGAGGGGACTATTCCTACAATGAGCAGTTCTTC. V gene TRBV5-8 combines with J gene TRBJ2-1; 7 bases are a match to TRBD2. Losses at the gene ends were 5 bases for V and 1 base for J; bases not matched to a gene: 6. CDR3 length: 15 amino acids. Per the germline V gene, CDR1 is SGHTS and CDR2 is YDEGEE.

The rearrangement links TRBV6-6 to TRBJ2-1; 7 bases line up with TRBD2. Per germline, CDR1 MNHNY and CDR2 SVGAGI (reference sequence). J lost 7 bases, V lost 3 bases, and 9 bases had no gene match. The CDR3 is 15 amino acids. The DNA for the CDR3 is TGTGCCAGCAGTTATCAGGCGGGAGCGGGAAATGAGCAGTTCTTC. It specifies CASSYQAGAGNEQFF.

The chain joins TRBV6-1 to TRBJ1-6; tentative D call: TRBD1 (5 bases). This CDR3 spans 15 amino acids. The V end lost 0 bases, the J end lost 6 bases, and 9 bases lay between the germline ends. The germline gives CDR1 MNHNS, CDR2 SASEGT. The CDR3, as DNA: TGTGCCAGCAGTGAAGCGACAGCTTCTAATTCACCCCTCCACTTT. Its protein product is CASSEATASNSPLHF.

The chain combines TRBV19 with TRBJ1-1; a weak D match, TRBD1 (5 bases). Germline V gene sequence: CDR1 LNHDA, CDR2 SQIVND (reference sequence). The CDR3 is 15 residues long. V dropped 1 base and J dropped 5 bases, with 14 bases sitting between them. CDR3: CASSIVGQGTTEAFF. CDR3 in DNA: TGTGCCAGTAGTATAGTGGGGCAGGGAACGACTGAAGCTTTCTTT. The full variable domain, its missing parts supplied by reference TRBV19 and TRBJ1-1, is DGGITQSPKYLFRKEGQNVTLSCEQNLNHDAMYWYRQDPGQGLRLIYYSQIVNDFQKGDIAEGYSVSREKKESFPLTVTSAQKNPTAFYLCASSIVGQGTTEAFFGQGTRLTVV.

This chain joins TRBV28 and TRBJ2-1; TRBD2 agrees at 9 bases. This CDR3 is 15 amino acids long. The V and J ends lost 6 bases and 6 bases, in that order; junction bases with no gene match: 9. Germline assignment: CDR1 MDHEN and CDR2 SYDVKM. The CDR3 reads CASSSSGRRINEQFF. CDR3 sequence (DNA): TGTGCCAGCAGCTCAAGCGGGAGGCGCATCAATGAGCAGTTCTTC.

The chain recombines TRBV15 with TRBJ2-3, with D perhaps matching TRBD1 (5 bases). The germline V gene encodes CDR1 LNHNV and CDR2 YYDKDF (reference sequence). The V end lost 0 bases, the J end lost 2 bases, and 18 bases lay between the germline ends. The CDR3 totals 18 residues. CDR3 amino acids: CATSRDLVWGLNTDTQYF. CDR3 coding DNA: TGTGCCACCAGCAGAGATCTGGTTTGGGGCCTGAACACAGATACGCAGTATTTT.